Below, 27 T cell receptor beta chains from the same sample are listed, as sequenced in a study of OX40 agonist ivuxolimab in advanced cancers. Clones were sequenced by immunoSEQ multiplex PCR, and TCRdb holds only the in-frame ones, with some missing. The data show tens of thousands of clones, roughly 90% seen once. The sample here was CD4+ or CD8+ T cells sorted from blood, taken in a trial of the OX40 agonist ivuxolimab. The receptors come from an adult with an advanced solid tumor such as melanoma, head and neck, liver or kidney cancer.

This clone was seen only a few times. The identical CDR3 is also encoded by other nucleotide sequences in the sample. This sequence joins TRBV7-3 and TRBJ2-2; D is unresolved. In germline, CDR1 is SGHTA, CDR2 FQGTGA. This CDR3 is built from 12 residues. Trimming pared 6 bases from V and 6 bases from J, leaving 8 bases between. The chain's CDR3 is CASRREAGELFF. CDR3 sequence (DNA): TGTGCCAGCAGGCGAGAGGCCGGGGAGCTGTTTTTT.

The V call is TRBV10-3, the J call TRBJ1-1; 11 bases are a match to TRBD1. Germline V CDR1 and CDR2: ENHRY, SYGVKD. J was trimmed by 7 bases and V by 3 bases; bases with no gene match: 7. The CDR3 runs 15 residues. The CDR3 loop reads CAISDGQGAQNEAFF. CDR3 nucleotides: TGTGCCATCAGTGACGGACAGGGGGCACAGAATGAAGCTTTCTTT.

Concerning this clone: This specimen includes other DNA sequences encoding the same CDR3. The gene calls are TRBV5-1 and TRBJ2-5; the D call may be TRBD1 or TRBD2 (5 bases each). Trimming took 0 bases from V and 5 from J, leaving 11 bases between them. The V gene's germline CDR1 is SGHRS and CDR2 YFSETQ. CDR3 length equals 14 residues. CDR3 loop: CASSLVGREETQYF. The CDR3 coding sequence is TGCGCCAGCAGCTTGGTCGGCAGGGAGGAGACCCAGTACTTC.

The chain carries TRBV6-1 and TRBJ1-5; maybe TRBD1 (5 bases). The CDR3 contains 14 residues. From germline, CDR1 is MNHNS and CDR2 SASEGT. V was trimmed by 3 bases and J by 5 bases, leaving 11 bases between them. The CDR3 DNA reads TGTGCCAGCAGTGACCCAGGGATCTATCAGCCCCAGCATTTT. This encodes CASSDPGIYQPQHF.

V is TRBV19 and J is TRBJ1-6, with a weak D call TRBD1 (6 bases). Looked up from germline, CDR1 is LNHDA and CDR2 is SQIVND (reference sequence). V shed 6 bases and J shed 6 bases, with 12 bases lying between them. The CDR3 covers 14 residues. The CDR3 coding sequence is TGTGCCAGTAGCACCACAGGGTCTAATTCACCCCTCCACTTT. Translating it yields CASSTTGSNSPLHF.

J is TRBJ2-7 and V is TRBV5-4; 10 bases fit TRBD2. CDR3 length: 16 amino acids. Germline-derived CDR1 and CDR2 are SGHNT and YYREEE (reference sequence). Trimming cost V 4 bases and J 4 bases; bases outside gene matches: 11. CDR3 sequence: CASSPRGSGGIYEQYF. The CDR3 DNA is TGTGCCAGCAGCCCTCGGGGTAGCGGGGGGATTTACGAGCAGTACTTC.

This clone was recorded once. The genes are TRBV5-1 and TRBJ2-2; unclear D gene. Deletions cut 2 bases from V and 7 bases from J, with 6 bases between. The CDR3 is 12 residues long. The germline V gene has CDR1 SGHRS and CDR2 YFSETQ. The CDR3 here is CASSLSGGELFF. CDR3 bases: TGCGCCAGCAGCTTATCCGGCGGGGAGCTGTTTTTT.

This clone was seen a single time. Written as DNA, the CDR3 is TGTGCCAGCAGTACTCAGGGCCTGAATGAAAAACTGTTTTTT. This translates into CASSTQGLNEKLFF. This chain joins TRBV2 and TRBJ1-4; D possibly corresponds to TRBD1 (5 bases). V lost 5 bases and J lost 5, with 12 bases in between. CDR1 is SNHLY, CDR2 FYNNEI, per germline. The CDR3 consists of 14 residues. Full variable domain (missing parts from reference TRBV2 and TRBJ1-4): EPEVTQTPSHQVTQMGQEVILRCVPISNHLYFYWYRQILGQKVEFLVSFYNNEISEKSEIFDDQFSVERPDGSNFTLKIRSTKLEDSAMYFCASSTQGLNEKLFFGSGTQLSVL.

The V gene is TRBV11-2, the J gene TRBJ2-2; possible D gene TRBD1, 5 bases. This CDR3 is 12 amino acids long. V lost 2 bases, J lost 10 bases, and 8 bases lay in between. The germline CDR1 and CDR2 sequences are SGHAT and FQNNGV. CDR3 in DNA: TGTGCCAGCAGCTTACAACAGGTGGAGCTGTTTTTT. It yields the protein CASSLQQVELFF.

The CDR3 loop reads CASTLTSSGAGADTQYF. CDR3 nucleotide sequence: TGTGCCAGCACCCTCACGTCTAGCGGGGCTGGAGCAGATACGCAGTATTTT. The V call is TRBV5-6, the J call TRBJ2-3, with 9 bases identical to TRBD2. Germline CDR1 and CDR2: SGHDT and YYEEEE. The V and J ends lost 6 bases and 4 bases, in that order; junction bases with no gene match: 15. The CDR3 is 17 residues long.

V usage is TRBV4-2 and J usage is TRBJ2-1, with D possibly being TRBD2 (6 bases). V was clipped by 1 base and J by 6 bases, with 16 bases between them. There are 16 residues in the CDR3. CDR1 and CDR2 from the germline V gene are LGHNA and YNFKEQ. The CDR3 sequence: CASSQGWQAEGNEQFF. The CDR3, as DNA: TGTGCCAGCAGCCAAGGATGGCAAGCGGAGGGCAATGAGCAGTTCTTC.

V usage is TRBV30 and J usage is TRBJ1-2; TRBD1 is a possible D gene (5 bases). The CDR3 has 14 amino acids. Germline CDR1 reads GTSNPN; CDR2 reads SVGIG (reference sequence). Trimming removed 3 bases at V and 7 bases at J, with 18 bases between. The CDR3 bases are TGTGCCTGGAGCGCTTGGGGGTTTATGGGTGGCTACACCTTC. It translates to CAWSAWGFMGGYTF.

The chain has TRBV23-1 and TRBJ2-4, with D possibly TRBD1 on 5 matching bases. TRBV23-1 is flagged as an ORF with uncertain function. V was pared by 6 bases and J by 0 bases, with 21 bases between. The CDR3 has 18 amino acids. CDR3: CASSNRQIPALAKNIQYF. CDR3 coding DNA: TGCGCCAGCAGCAACAGGCAAATACCAGCTTTAGCCAAAAACATTCAGTACTTC.

This clone was observed a few times. The V call is TRBV5-1, the J call TRBJ2-5; 10 bases agree with TRBD1. The germline CDR1 and CDR2 sequences are SGHRS and YFSETQ. Trimming took 6 bases from V and 4 from J; bases not matched to a gene: 9. The CDR3 is 15 residues long. The CDR3 nucleotides read TGCGCCAGCAAGGAGGGACAGGGGATGGGAGAGACCCAGTACTTC. Its translation is CASKEGQGMGETQYF.

This clone was seen a single time. J is TRBJ2-5 and V is TRBV11-2; 9 positions match TRBD1. Germline CDR1 reads SGHAT; CDR2 reads FQNNGV. Trimming removed 5 bases from V and 3 bases from J; junction bases left unmatched: 7. This CDR3 comprises 15 residues. CDR3 in amino acids: CASSVQGAPEETQYF. For the CDR3, the DNA is TGTGCCAGCAGCGTACAGGGGGCCCCGGAAGAGACCCAGTACTTC.

This chain connects TRBV28 to TRBJ1-2; the D gene is possibly TRBD1 (6 bases). V was clipped by 3 bases and J by 8 bases, with 16 bases between them. Germline-derived CDR1 and CDR2 are MDHEN and SYDVKM. The CDR3 sequence is 14 residues long. CDR3: CASSLKGVWGGYTF. The CDR3 region has the DNA TGTGCCAGCAGTTTGAAGGGGGTGTGGGGGGGCTACACCTTC.

This clone has just a few counts. This chain uses TRBV4-2 with TRBJ2-7; D is perhaps TRBD2 (5 bases). The CDR3 length is 16 residues. V was pared by 1 base and J by 0 bases, with 13 bases between. Germline V gene lookup returns CDR1 LGHNA and CDR2 YNFKEQ. The CDR3 coding sequence is TGTGCCAGCAGCCAAGTCGTGAGCGGCTCCTCCTACGAGCAGTACTTC. It codes for CASSQVVSGSSYEQYF.

The chain is built from TRBV19 and TRBJ1-4; no clear D gene. The length of the CDR3 is 17 residues. Germline CDR1 and CDR2: LNHDA and SQIVND (reference sequence). V was clipped by 6 bases and J by 1 base, with 18 bases between them. The CDR3 reads CASSRGIPGGTNEKLFF. CDR3 DNA sequence: TGTGCCAGTAGCCGCGGGATCCCAGGCGGAACTAATGAAAAACTGTTTTTT.

There are a few counts of this clone. The genes are TRBV11-3 and TRBJ2-3; D not resolved. Trimming took 0 bases from V and 3 from J, leaving 19 bases between them. CDR1 and CDR2 from the germline V gene are SGHNT and YENEEA. The CDR3 spans 18 residues. The CDR3 DNA reads TGTGCCAGCAGCTTAGATACGGGTCGCCCCCCTACGACAGATACGCAGTATTTT. It encodes CASSLDTGRPPTTDTQYF.

Only one count was recorded for this clone. V gene TRBV4-2 combines with J gene TRBJ2-7; D gene uncertain. This CDR3 has 13 amino acids. CDR1 is LGHNA, CDR2 YNFKEQ, per germline. Trimming shortened V by 6 bases and J by 0 bases, and 9 bases separated the two germline ends. CDR3 sequence reads: CASRRLPSYEQYF. DNA of the CDR3: TGTGCCAGCAGGCGACTCCCCTCCTACGAGCAGTACTTC.

This rearrangement joins TRBV7-6 to TRBJ2-1; tentative D call: TRBD2 (6 bases). V lost 0 bases to trimming and J lost 4 bases, with 16 bases between them. Germline V CDR1 and CDR2: SGHVS, FNYEAQ. The CDR3 is made up of 17 amino acids. CDR3 bases: TGTGCCAGCAGCTTAGCGGGCGGGGAGCTCCTTTACAATGAGCAGTTCTTC. Translated, it gives CASSLAGGELLYNEQFF.

This rearrangement joins TRBV2 to TRBJ2-1; tentative D call: TRBD1 (5 bases). There are 16 residues in the CDR3. Germline V gene sequence: CDR1 SNHLY, CDR2 FYNNEI. Deletions cut 1 base from V and 0 bases from J, with 10 bases between. CDR3 DNA: TGTGCCAGCAGTGAAGAGGGGCCGAACTCCTACAATGAGCAGTTCTTC. Translating gives CASSEEGPNSYNEQFF.

This sequence joins TRBV4-3 and TRBJ2-6; D tentatively reads TRBD1 or TRBD2 (5 bases each). Trimming took off 3 bases at V and 0 bases at J, with 9 bases between the two ends. CDR1 is LGHNA and CDR2 is YSLEER in the germline V gene. The length of the CDR3 is 16 residues. The CDR3 region has the DNA TGCGCCAGCAGCCAGGGACGGTACTCTGGGGCCAACGTCCTGACTTTC. Protein product: CASSQGRYSGANVLTF.

The V and J genes are TRBV19 and TRBJ1-1; 8 bases map to TRBD1. This CDR3 has 15 amino acids. V dropped 5 bases and J dropped 4; count of bases not matched to a gene: 9. CDR1 and CDR2 (germline): LNHDA, SQIVND (reference sequence). The chain's CDR3 is CASSGWDRRSTEAFF. The CDR3 coding sequence is TGTGCCAGTAGTGGGTGGGACAGGAGAAGCACTGAAGCTTTCTTT.

The rearrangement links TRBV13 to TRBJ2-3; 12 nucleotides align to TRBD1. This CDR3 comprises 15 residues. Germline V CDR1 and CDR2: PRHDT, FYEKMQ (reference sequence). V dropped 6 bases and J dropped 6; count of bases not matched to a gene: 7. The CDR3 loop reads CASSYRDRGHDTQYF. In DNA form, the CDR3 reads TGTGCCAGCAGTTACCGGGACAGGGGGCATGATACGCAGTATTTT.

The chain recombines TRBV7-8 with TRBJ2-5; TRBD1 agrees at 7 bases. From germline, CDR1 is SGHVS and CDR2 FQNEAQ. This CDR3 contains 15 residues. V lost 0 bases, J lost 5 bases, and 6 bases stayed unmatched. The CDR3 sequence: CASSLAQGFQETQYF. CDR3 DNA sequence: TGTGCCAGCAGCTTAGCACAGGGGTTCCAGGAGACCCAGTACTTC.

Concerning this clone itself: Compared with germline, one end of the junction differs, possibly owing to a read error. Other DNA variants within this sample encode the same CDR3. The chain employs TRBV19 and TRBJ2-3; maybe TRBD1 (6 bases). The CDR3 sequence is 14 residues long. Germline V lookup: CDR1 LNHDA, CDR2 SQIVND (reference sequence). In nucleotides, the CDR3 is TGTGCCAGTACCAAGACAGGAAGCACAGATACACAGTATTTT. Amino acid sequence: CASTKTGSTDTQYF.